This T cell receptor (beta chain) was recovered during a study of cytomegalovirus exposure and HLA in healthy donors. General study points: It has been reported that TCR beta sequences accurately predicted the HLA-A and HLA-B alleles of most subjects. When a later analysis was performed, an Asian-associated ancestry cluster reportedly had fewer N-insertions than the approximately 690-donor mean. Later analysis suggested links between common viral pathogens and several top significant clusters.

On this clone itself: Its antigen remains unidentified.

Both 60 Vbeta primers and 13 Jbeta primers went into the PCR. Here immunoSEQ multiplex PCR was the method, and the copy in TCRdb shows in-frame clones only, minus some. The table records about 210,000 clones, roughly 80% of them present only once. The TCR comes from a man aged 35-49 years in good health and CMV-seropositive. The sample comprised PBMCs.

The CDR3: CASDRGMNTEAFF. The DNA for the CDR3 is TGTGCCAGCGACAGGGGGATGAACACTGAAGCTTTCTTT. This chain connects TRBV19 to TRBJ1-1, with 9 bases aligning to TRBD1. The CDR3 totals 13 residues. Germline values: CDR1 LNHDA, CDR2 SQIVND (reference sequence). The trim removed 9 bases at V and 0 bases at J, leaving 2 bases unmatched.